The 23 T cell receptor beta chains in this list originate from one sample, sequenced in a study of T-cell reconstitution after alpha-beta-depleted transplantation in children (dated by TCRdb to 2015 to 2016). The treatment or condition label on this specimen signifies: allogeneic hematopoietic cell transplantation with graft depleted of TCRalphabeta T cells and CD19 B cells. Library method: PCR. The sequencing machine was an Illumina HiSeq 2500. TCR libraries were prepared with molecular barcoding, using unique molecular identifiers to normalize TCRbeta repertoire quantification. The raw public data were reprocessed by TCRdb itself: fastp quality trimming at Q25, MiXCR clonotype calling, in-frame beta chains only. One record per CDR3 amino acid sequence lists the most common genes and DNA. The sample table shows just under 250,000 distinct CDR3 sequences, and about 23% are seen once. Roughly 2.6% of the sample goes to the ten largest clones.

Sequenced material: PBMCs, taken before TCRalphabeta/CD19-depleted stem cell transplant. The receptors shown here come from a girl between 2 and 10 years old with Fanconi anemia, due to receive a stem cell transplant.

This clonotype has at least ten counts. This rearrangement joins TRBV29-1 to TRBJ2-2; D is unresolved. Trimming left V 6 bases short and J 4 bases short, with 6 bases between. The CDR3 runs 11 residues. Germline V gene sequence: CDR1 SQVTM, CDR2 ANQGSEA. CDR3: CSVSFTGELFF. CDR3 sequence (DNA): TGCAGCGTAAGCTTCACCGGGGAGCTGTTTTTT.

This clonotype was recorded many times. This chain uses TRBV25-1 with TRBJ2-3, with a tentative D call TRBD1 (6 bases). This CDR3 region has 14 residues. V lost 6 bases and J 4 bases, leaving 14 bases between the germline ends. In germline, CDR1 is MGHDK, CDR2 SYGVNS. The CDR3 DNA reads TGTGCCAGCAGAAACAGGGTTTATGCAGATACGCAGTATTTT. Amino acid sequence: CASRNRVYADTQYF.

This clonotype was picked up many times. V is TRBV29-1 and J is TRBJ2-5, with unresolved D. Deletions cut 1 base from V and 0 bases from J, with 9 bases between. Germline values: CDR1 SQVTM, CDR2 ANQGSEA. CDR3 size: 14 residues. CDR3 in amino acids: CSVEGSGYQETQYF. The CDR3 DNA follows: TGCAGCGTTGAAGGGAGTGGGTACCAAGAGACCCAGTACTTC.

The chain carries TRBV6-1 and TRBJ2-1; 8 bases map to TRBD2. V trimming: 2 bases; J trimming: 8 bases; junction bases outside the gene matches: 5. The germline gives CDR1 MNHNS, CDR2 SASEGT. The CDR3 extends over 14 amino acids. As DNA, the CDR3 is TGTGCCAGCAGTGAACAAAGCGGGGGCTATGAGCAGTTCTTC. It yields the protein CASSEQSGGYEQFF.

The chain combines TRBV29-1 with TRBJ2-7, with D possibly being TRBD1 (5 bases). This CDR3 is built from 12 residues. CDR1 and CDR2 from the germline V gene are SQVTM and ANQGSEA. Trimming shortened V by 6 bases and J by 1 base, and 10 bases separated the two germline ends. Here the CDR3 DNA reads TGCAGCGTCTCACCAGGGTCCTACGAGCAGTACTTC. It translates to CSVSPGSYEQYF.

V is TRBV20-1 and J is TRBJ2-1; 8 bases are a match to TRBD2. CDR3 length: 15 amino acids. Germline-derived CDR1 and CDR2 are DFQATT and SNEGSKA (reference sequence). Trimming cost V 4 bases and J 1 base; bases outside gene matches: 6. CDR3 DNA: TGCAGTGCTAAATACGGGGGGGCGTCCTACAATGAGCAGTTCTTC. Encoded protein: CSAKYGGASYNEQFF.

The V gene is TRBV7-9, the J gene TRBJ2-1; D is uncertain. In germline, CDR1 is SEHNR, CDR2 FQNEAQ (reference sequence). The V and J ends lost 7 bases and 6 bases respectively, with 16 bases between them. The CDR3 length is 14 residues. This chain's CDR3 is CASNSGRFINEQFF. As DNA, the CDR3 is TGTGCCAGCAACTCTGGCCGTTTCATCAATGAGCAGTTCTTC.

This clonotype appeared many times. V and J are TRBV7-3 and TRBJ2-2; 7 nucleotides align to TRBD1. The CDR3 runs 13 residues. CDR1 is SGHTA and CDR2 is FQGTGA in the germline V gene. V dropped 5 bases and J dropped 6; count of bases not matched to a gene: 3. The CDR3 sequence: CASSLDRAGELFF. The DNA of the CDR3 is TGTGCCAGCAGCCTCGACAGGGCCGGGGAGCTGTTTTTT.

The chain is built from TRBV12-3 or TRBV12-4 and TRBJ1-1; D gene uncertain. The germline V and J ends were trimmed by 1 base and 7 bases, with 7 bases remaining between them. The CDR3 has 12 residues. CDR3 bases: TGTGCCAGCAGTTTAGGCATGGTTGAAGCTTTCTTT. This sequence encodes CASSLGMVEAFF.

This sequence joins TRBV11-3 and TRBJ2-7; D may be TRBD2 (6 bases). Germline V gives CDR1 SGHNT, CDR2 YENEEA. With 5 bases removed from V and 3 bases from J, the gap between germline ends came to 20 bases. The CDR3 runs 16 residues. CDR3 protein: CASSLRGPQDYYEQYF. CDR3 nucleotide sequence: TGTGCCAGCAGCCTACGAGGGCCACAGGACTACTACGAGCAGTACTTC.

This clonotype was seen ten or more times. The chain links TRBV5-1 to TRBJ2-1, with 9 positions matching TRBD2. The CDR3 is 15 amino acids. Germline V lookup: CDR1 SGHRS, CDR2 YFSETQ. V lost 0 bases to trimming and J lost 4 bases; unmatched junction nucleotides: 2. CDR3 residues: CASSLASGAYNEQFF. CDR3 nucleotide sequence: TGCGCCAGCAGCTTGGCTAGCGGGGCTTACAATGAGCAGTTCTTC.

This clonotype was counted at least ten times. The chain uses TRBV7-9 and TRBJ2-1; 13 positions agree with TRBD2. CDR1 and CDR2 from the germline V gene are SEHNR and FQNEAQ (reference sequence). The CDR3 totals 17 residues. Trimming cost V 6 bases and J 8 bases; bases outside gene matches: 13. The CDR3 DNA sequence: TGTGCCAGCAGTCGCCCCGGACTAGCGGGAGTGTGGCATGAGCAGTTCTTC. Translation gives CASSRPGLAGVWHEQFF.

This clonotype has at least ten counts. The chain couples TRBV12-3 or TRBV12-4 to TRBJ2-5; TRBD2 matches at 10 bases. The ends lost 5 bases at V and 5 bases at J; junction bases unmatched: 8. The CDR3 contains 15 residues. The DNA for the CDR3 is TGTGCCAGCAGTCCGGGACTAGCGTCAGGGGAGACCCAGTACTTC. Amino acids: CASSPGLASGETQYF.

The V call is TRBV12-3 or TRBV12-4, the J call TRBJ2-7; 7 bases align to TRBD1. The CDR3 is 17 residues long. V lost 0 bases to trimming and J lost 5 bases; unmatched junction nucleotides: 13. CDR3 sequence reads: CASSLAFADRETNEQYF. For the CDR3, the DNA is TGTGCCAGCAGTTTAGCGTTTGCCGACAGGGAGACTAACGAGCAGTACTTC.

In DNA, the CDR3 is TGCGCCAGCAGCTTGACTAGCGGCCACCCTATGGGGGAGCAGTTCTTC. Its protein product is CASSLTSGHPMGEQFF. J is TRBJ2-1 and V is TRBV5-1, with 8 bases fitting TRBD2. V shed 1 base, J shed 10 bases, and the junction held 13 bases outside the gene matches. The CDR3 is made up of 16 amino acids. Germline-derived CDR1 and CDR2 are SGHRS and YFSETQ. The full variable domain, its missing parts supplied by reference TRBV5-1 and TRBJ2-1, is KAGVTQTPRYLIKTRGQQVTLSCSPISGHRSVSWYQQTPGQGLQFLFEYFSETQRNKGNFPGRFSGRQFSNSRSEMNVSTLELGDSALYLCASSLTSGHPMGEQFFGPGTRLTVL.

This clonotype was seen only a few times. The chain is built from TRBV6-5 and TRBJ2-2; D remains unclear. The CDR3 is 13 residues long. In germline, CDR1 is MNHEY, CDR2 SVGAGI. Trimming shortened V by 2 bases and J by 6 bases, and 7 bases separated the two germline ends. CDR3 DNA: TGTGCCAGCAGTTACCGCGCTTCCGGGGAGCTGTTTTTT. It yields the protein CASSYRASGELFF.

This clonotype was recorded many times. This sequence joins TRBV18 and TRBJ2-4; 10 positions agree with TRBD1. The germline gives CDR1 KGHSH, CDR2 LQKENI. There are 12 residues in the CDR3. V gave up 3 bases and J gave up 15 bases; unmatched junction bases: 5. This CDR3 is CASSPGTGDMYF. CDR3 DNA: TGTGCCAGCTCACCGGGGACAGGGGATATGTACTTC.

The rearrangement uses TRBV27 and TRBJ2-7; no firm D call. The V end lost 5 bases, the J end lost 2 bases, and 16 bases lay between the germline ends. Germline CDR1 and CDR2: MNHEY and SMNVEV (reference sequence). The CDR3 runs 15 residues. CDR3 protein: CASSKVRNSPYEQYF. The CDR3 nucleotides read TGTGCCAGCAGTAAGGTCAGAAACAGTCCCTACGAGCAGTACTTC.

The CDR3 coding sequence is TGTGCCAGCAGCTTAGACCCTAGCGAGAATGAGCAGTTCTTC. Translating it yields CASSLDPSENEQFF. This chain connects TRBV11-3 to TRBJ2-1, with a possible D match to TRBD2 (6 bases). The CDR3 consists of 14 residues. The V and J ends lost 0 bases and 7 bases respectively, with 10 bases between them. The germline V gene encodes CDR1 SGHNT and CDR2 YENEEA.

This clonotype has a handful of counts. The chain carries TRBV2 and TRBJ2-7; D is unclear. The CDR3 totals 14 residues. Germline V gene lookup returns CDR1 SNHLY and CDR2 FYNNEI. V lost 3 bases and J lost 5, with 14 bases in between. The CDR3 loop reads CASSDPRNIDEQYF. DNA for the CDR3: TGTGCCAGCAGTGATCCCCGTAATATCGACGAGCAGTACTTC.

This clonotype has ten or more counts. This rearrangement joins TRBV28 to TRBJ1-5; D possibly corresponds to TRBD1 (5 bases). Deletions cut 6 bases from V and 5 bases from J, with 14 bases between. Germline CDR1 and CDR2: MDHEN and SYDVKM. The CDR3 extends over 14 amino acids. The CDR3 sequence: CASRVQGFYQPQHF. The CDR3 nucleotides are TGTGCCAGCAGAGTTCAGGGCTTCTATCAGCCCCAGCATTTT.

The V and J genes are TRBV7-3 and TRBJ2-1, with 13 bases lining up with TRBD2. CDR3 length equals 17 residues. Germline CDR1 is SGHTA and CDR2 is FQGTGA. Trimming at V came to 0 bases and at J to 8 bases, leaving 7 bases not matched to a gene. The CDR3 coding sequence is TGTGCCAGCAGCTTAACCTGGACTAGCGGGAGACCGGATGAGCAGTTCTTC. Translated: CASSLTWTSGRPDEQFF.

The chain has TRBV4-1 and TRBJ2-1; 14 nucleotides match TRBD2. Germline assignment: CDR1 MGHRA and CDR2 YSYEKL. V gave up 1 base and J gave up 10 bases; unmatched junction bases: 6. The CDR3 consists of 16 residues. CDR3 region: CASSQVGTSGRFEQFF. The CDR3 bases are TGCGCCAGCAGCCAAGTCGGGACTAGCGGGAGATTCGAGCAGTTCTTC.